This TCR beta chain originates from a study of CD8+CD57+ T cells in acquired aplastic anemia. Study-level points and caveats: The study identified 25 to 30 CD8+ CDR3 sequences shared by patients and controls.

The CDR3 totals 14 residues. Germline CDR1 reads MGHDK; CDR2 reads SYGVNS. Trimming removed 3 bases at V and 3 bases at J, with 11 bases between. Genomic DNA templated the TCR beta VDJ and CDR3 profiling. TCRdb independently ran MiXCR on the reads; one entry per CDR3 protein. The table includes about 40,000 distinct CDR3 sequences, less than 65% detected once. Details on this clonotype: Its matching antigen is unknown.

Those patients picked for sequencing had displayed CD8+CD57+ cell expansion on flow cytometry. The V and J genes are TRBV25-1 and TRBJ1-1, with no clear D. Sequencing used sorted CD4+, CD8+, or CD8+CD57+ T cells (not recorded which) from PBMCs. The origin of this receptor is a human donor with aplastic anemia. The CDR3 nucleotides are TGTGCCAGCAGTGATCGGAGTTCAGACACTGAAGCTTTCTTT. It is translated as CASSDRSSDTEAFF.